This T cell receptor (beta chain) originates from a study of shared clonotypes between healthy human individuals. Overall study results and limits: Non-shared clonotypes had lower generation probabilities than those shared by all four donors.

With regard to this clone: What it recognizes is unknown.

V lost 3 bases and J lost 3, with 6 bases in between. The CDR3 totals 13 residues. Germline V gives CDR1 SGHAT, CDR2 FQNNGV. Produced via immunoSEQ multiplex PCR; TCRdb's table is partial and in-frame only. The top ten clones hold 0.35% to 0.45% of a sample with some 2.3 million clones, 85% to 95% of them seen once. The sequenced sample was naive CD4+ T cells from PBMCs. As to subset: CD45RA+ positively selected. This receptor was obtained from a man aged 18 to 35 in good health. Some clones in this sample may be carry-over from other donors' samples. The J gene is TRBJ2-1, the V gene TRBV11-2, with D maybe TRBD2 (5 bases). DNA for the CDR3: TGTGCCAGCAGCTTCACTAGCTACAATGAGCAGTTCTTC. Translation: CASSFTSYNEQFF.